Shown below are 3 T cell receptor beta chains from a single sample sequenced in a study of blood T cell repertoires in COVID-19. Sequenced by immunoSEQ multiplex PCR; TCRdb stores in-frame clones only, minus some. The sample yields some 220,000 clones, around 90% seen once. The source material was peripheral blood. The receptors come from a man aged 25 to 45 with COVID-19, enrolled during active disease.

The genes are TRBV5-6 and TRBJ1-2; D unclear. Germline CDR1 is SGHDT and CDR2 is YYEEEE. The CDR3 is 12 amino acids. The V end was cut by 0 bases, the J end by 7 bases, with 7 bases between. DNA of the CDR3: TGTGCCAGCAGCTTGGGGGCAGTTGGCTACACCTTC. It specifies CASSLGAVGYTF.

This chain connects TRBV6-4 to TRBJ1-1; D is ambiguous. Trimming pared 9 bases from V and 3 bases from J, leaving 20 bases between. Per the germline V gene, CDR1 is MRHNA and CDR2 is SNTAGT. This CDR3 has 15 residues. CDR3 sequence (DNA): TGTGCCAGAAAATCTACCGGCCAGAGGGACACTGAAGCTTTCTTT. Translation: CARKSTGQRDTEAFF.

This rearrangement joins TRBV11-1 to TRBJ1-1; D is undetermined. V lost 3 bases to trimming and J lost 4 bases, with 12 bases between them. Germline CDR1 SGHAT, CDR2 FQDESV (reference sequence). The CDR3 length is 14 residues. The CDR3 loop is CASSFMEGSTEAFF. The CDR3 bases are TGTGCCAGCAGCTTTATGGAGGGAAGCACTGAAGCTTTCTTT.